The 31 T cell receptor beta chains given below trace back to one sample, sequenced in a study of blood T cells in healthy people across ages. PCR was performed a second time for about 7 to 11 cycles using a sample-barcoded 5' primer and a J-beta primer mix. TCRdb re-derived calls from the 5' RACE reads in MiXCR, one entry per CDR3 protein. The table includes about 830,000 distinct CDR3 sequences, 62% detected once. Specimen: blood. The receptors were sampled from a man aged 25 to 45 in good health.

This clonotype has more than one count but fewer than ten. V usage is TRBV7-2 and J usage is TRBJ2-1; the D call may be TRBD1 or TRBD2 (5 bases each). V was cut by 3 bases and J by 10 bases, with 19 bases left in between. The CDR3 is 15 residues long. Per germline, CDR1 SGHTA and CDR2 FQGNSA. CDR3 in amino acids: CASSFYSGQAYEQFF. In DNA, the CDR3 is TGTGCCAGCAGCTTCTACTCGGGGCAAGCCTACGAGCAGTTCTTC.

CDR3 sequence reads: CSAPRLVNTEAFF. The CDR3 coding sequence is TGCAGTGCTCCCAGATTGGTGAACACTGAAGCTTTCTTT. J is TRBJ1-1 and V is TRBV20-1; no reliable D call. Deletions cut 5 bases from V and 0 bases from J, with 10 bases between. This CDR3 region has 13 residues. Germline V CDR1 and CDR2: DFQATT, SNEGSKA (reference sequence).

This clonotype was observed a single time. The chain has TRBV6-1 and TRBJ2-3, with D unresolved. The germline gives CDR1 MNHNS, CDR2 SASEGT. Trimming stripped 9 bases from V and 0 bases from J, with 16 bases between. The CDR3 has 15 residues. CDR3 sequence: CASSLDHLSTDTQYF. The CDR3 region has the DNA TGTGCCAGTAGCTTGGACCACCTTAGCACAGATACGCAGTATTTT.

V and J are TRBV29-1 and TRBJ2-7, with D possibly being TRBD1 (5 bases). Trimming took 3 bases from V and 3 from J, leaving 6 bases between them. Germline values: CDR1 SQVTM, CDR2 ANQGSEA. The CDR3 totals 11 residues. The DNA for the CDR3 is TGCAGCGTTGATCAGGGCTACGAGCAGTACTTC. Its protein is CSVDQGYEQYF.

The sample holds a few counts of this clonotype. The V call is TRBV6-2 or TRBV6-3, the J call TRBJ1-5; tentatively, D is TRBD1 (6 bases). Germline V gene sequence: CDR1 MNHEY, CDR2 SVGEGT. V lost 9 bases, J lost 3 bases, and 21 bases lay in between. This CDR3 has 16 residues. The CDR3 loop is CASGRTGNPLNQPQHF. CDR3 nucleotides: TGTGCCAGTGGCAGAACAGGGAACCCTCTCAATCAGCCCCAGCATTTT.

The gene calls are TRBV19 and TRBJ2-4, with D maybe TRBD2 (5 bases). The tail of the sequence fits TRBJ2-7 better, so the J call may be wrong. CDR3 length equals 13 residues. Germline CDR1 is LNHDA and CDR2 is SQIVND (reference sequence). The CDR3 DNA sequence: TGTGCCAGTAGTCCCGGGATTACCTACGAGCAGTACTTC. Translating it yields CASSPGITYEQYF.

The chain is built from TRBV20-1 and TRBJ2-7, with TRBD1 matching over 7 bases. The CDR3 has 15 residues. The junction had 10 bases not matched to a gene; V was cut back by 3 bases and J by 2 bases. Germline-derived CDR1 and CDR2 are DFQATT and SNEGSKA (reference sequence). As DNA, the CDR3 is TGCAGTGCTAGGGACAGGCGGACCTTAACCTACGAGCAGTACTTC. Its protein product is CSARDRRTLTYEQYF.

In this sample, this clonotype turned up a few times. V and J are TRBV7-2 and TRBJ2-5; the D gene is possibly TRBD2 (5 bases). There are 14 residues in the CDR3. V gave up 3 bases and J gave up 2 bases, with 10 bases separating them. CDR1 and CDR2 from the germline V gene are SGHTA and FQGNSA. CDR3 nucleotides: TGTGCCAGCAGCTTCGGGGTAGCGCAAGAGACCCAGTACTTC. Its translation is CASSFGVAQETQYF.

The chain has TRBV11-2 and TRBJ2-3; the match to TRBD2 covers 11 bases. V shed 6 bases and J 7 bases; nucleotides not matched to a gene: 15. This CDR3 has 17 amino acids. Germline lookup yields CDR1 SGHAT and CDR2 FQNNGV. The CDR3 DNA reads TGTGCCAGCAGAACCGGGACTAGCGGCGGCTTGGGATATACGCAGTATTTT. Its protein product is CASRTGTSGGLGYTQYF. Combining the CDR3 with reference TRBV11-2 and TRBJ2-3 gives the whole variable domain EAGVAQSPRYKIIEKRQSVAFWCNPISGHATLYWYQQILGQGPKLLIQFQNNGVVDDSQLPKDRFSAERLKGVDSTLKIQPAKLEDSAVYLCASRTGTSGGLGYTQYFGPGTRLTVL.

The genes are TRBV7-2 and TRBJ2-1; 11 bases line up with TRBD2. V was pared by 4 bases and J by 7 bases, with 9 bases of the junction left unmatched. This CDR3 is built from 16 residues. CDR1 SGHTA and CDR2 FQGNSA come from the germline V gene. The CDR3 here is CASSYIAGGLDNEQFF. Written as DNA, the CDR3 is TGTGCCAGCAGCTATATAGCGGGGGGGTTGGATAATGAGCAGTTCTTC.

This chain connects TRBV7-2 to TRBJ2-4; D unclear. Judging by the DNA end, TRBJ2-7 fits better; the J call may be wrong. The germline V gene has CDR1 SGHTA and CDR2 FQGNSA. The CDR3 spans 16 residues. This CDR3 reads CASSLISFDTAYEQYF. DNA of the CDR3: TGTGCCAGCAGCTTAATAAGTTTCGACACTGCCTACGAGCAGTACTTC.

The chain has TRBV13 and TRBJ1-5; TRBD1 aligns across 9 bases. The V segment lost 0 bases and the J segment 2 bases; nucleotides outside the gene matches: 8. The CDR3 loop spans 18 amino acids. The germline V gene has CDR1 PRHDT and CDR2 FYEKMQ (reference sequence). In nucleotides, the CDR3 is TGTGCCAGCAGCTTAGGCGGGACAGGGTCTGGACGCAATCAGCCCCAGCATTTT. This translates into CASSLGGTGSGRNQPQHF. Supplemented by reference TRBV13 and TRBJ1-5, the full variable domain reads AAGVIQSPRHLIKEKRETATLKCYPIPRHDTVYWYQQGPGQDPQFLISFYEKMQSDKGSIPDRFSAQQFSDYHSELNMSSLELGDSALYFCASSLGGTGSGRNQPQHFGDGTRLSIL.

This chain uses TRBV21-1 with TRBJ2-7; TRBD2 is the table's D call and was not checked against the DNA. TRBV21-1 is assigned pseudogene status. The CDR3 is 16 residues long. The chain's CDR3 is CASSRRRRPIPYEQYF. DNA for the CDR3: TGTGCCAGCAGCCGTCGCAGGAGGCCCATACCTTACGAGCAGTACTTC.

The chain recombines TRBV10-3 with TRBJ2-6; 7 nucleotides align to TRBD1. Trimming took 5 bases from V and 0 from J; bases not matched to a gene: 10. This CDR3 region has 18 residues. In germline, CDR1 is ENHRY, CDR2 SYGVKD. The CDR3 region has the DNA TGTGCCATCAGTCCCCGGGACAGCCTACGCTCTGGGGCCAACGTCCTGACTTTC. This sequence encodes CAISPRDSLRSGANVLTF.

This clonotype was seen more than once but under ten times. The V call is TRBV12-3 or TRBV12-4, the J call TRBJ2-3; 7 bases fit TRBD1. The CDR3 contains 17 residues. V lost 6 bases to trimming and J lost 4 bases; unmatched junction nucleotides: 16. CDR3 amino acids: CASRYSPTGRISDTQYF. The DNA for the CDR3 is TGTGCCAGCAGATACTCCCCGACAGGGAGAATCTCAGATACGCAGTATTTT.

The chain recombines TRBV24-1 with TRBJ1-2; no reliable D call. The germline gives CDR1 KGHDR, CDR2 SFDVKD. The CDR3 runs 13 residues. With 11 bases removed from V and 2 bases from J, the gap between germline ends came to 14 bases. The CDR3 sequence: CAIEDGRNYGYTF. The CDR3 DNA reads as TGTGCCATCGAGGACGGACGAAACTATGGCTACACCTTC.

V and J are TRBV6-2 or TRBV6-3 and TRBJ1-6; a weak D match, TRBD1 (6 bases). V lost 2 bases, J lost 7 bases, and 15 bases lay in between. The length of the CDR3 is 16 residues. Germline V gene data show CDR1 as MNHEY and CDR2 as SVGEGT. The CDR3 here is CASSYPPDRLNSPLHF. The CDR3 DNA sequence: TGTGCCAGCAGTTACCCTCCCGACAGGTTGAATTCACCCCTCCACTTT.

V gene TRBV7-2 combines with J gene TRBJ2-1; D is possibly TRBD1 (6 bases). The J call may be faulty, since TRBJ2-7 better matches the DNA end. The germline V gene encodes CDR1 SGHTA and CDR2 FQGNSA. The CDR3 totals 14 residues. DNA of the CDR3: TGTGCCAGCAGCCAGGACAGCACCTACAATGAGCAGTACTTC. Translating it yields CASSQDSTYNEQYF.

For this clonotype: The junction shows a germline mismatch at one end, possibly a read error. The chain is built from TRBV11-1 and TRBJ2-3, with a weak D call TRBD1 (6 bases). This CDR3 is 15 amino acids long. CDR1 is SGHAT, CDR2 FQDESV, per germline (reference sequence). This CDR3 reads CASSLAGADTDAQYF. CDR3 nucleotide sequence: TGTGCCAGCAGCTTAGCGGGGGCTGACACAGATGCGCAGTATTTT.

The CDR3 nucleotides read TGTGCCATCAGTGACCAGGGGGTATACGATGGCTACACCTTC. This sequence encodes CAISDQGVYDGYTF. The V gene is TRBV10-3, the J gene TRBJ1-2; 7 bases map to TRBD1. The V and J ends lost 3 bases and 6 bases, in that order; junction bases with no gene match: 7. Per germline, CDR1 ENHRY and CDR2 SYGVKD. The CDR3 is made up of 14 amino acids.

CDR3 DNA: TGTGCCAGCAGCCCCAGGGACAGCTATTACTACGAGCAGTACTTC. Its translation: CASSPRDSYYYEQYF. The V gene is TRBV3-1, the J gene TRBJ2-7; 7 nucleotides align to TRBD1. V was clipped by 4 bases and J by 3 bases; unmatched bases: 9. Germline loops: CDR1 LGHDT, CDR2 YNNKEL (reference sequence). The CDR3 consists of 15 residues.

This chain connects TRBV9 to TRBJ2-1, with TRBD1 matching 8 bases. V trimming: 0 bases; J trimming: 4 bases; junction bases outside the gene matches: 6. Per the germline V gene, CDR1 is SGDLS and CDR2 is YYNGEE. The CDR3 is made up of 16 amino acids. The CDR3 region is CASSVGGDRRYNEQFF. DNA of the CDR3: TGTGCCAGCAGCGTAGGGGGGGACAGGCGATACAATGAGCAGTTCTTC.

The rearrangement uses TRBV10-3 and TRBJ1-6, with 8 positions matching TRBD1. With 5 bases clipped from V and 8 bases from J, the junction kept 5 bases outside the gene matches. CDR3 length equals 14 residues. From germline, CDR1 is ENHRY and CDR2 SYGVKD. The CDR3 nucleotides are TGTGCCATCAGTTTTCAGGGGGCGGATTCACCCCTCCACTTT. It specifies CAISFQGADSPLHF.

With regard to this clonotype: One end of the junction does not line up with germline, which may come from a read error. The genes are TRBV12-3 or TRBV12-4 and TRBJ2-1; D gene ambiguous. CDR3 length equals 11 residues. The CDR3 loop reads CVSSGYNEQFF. For the CDR3, the DNA is TGTGTCAGCAGTGGCTACAATGAGCAGTTCTTC.

The J gene is TRBJ2-1, the V gene TRBV14, with 14 bases lining up with TRBD2. Germline CDR1 SGHDN, CDR2 FVKESK. Trimming at V came to 4 bases and at J to 7 bases, leaving 12 bases not matched to a gene. This CDR3 spans 18 amino acids. CDR3 DNA: TGTGCCAGCAGCCTGGGACTAGCGGGGGCCCTAGCGGGGAATGAGCAGTTCTTC. Translating gives CASSLGLAGALAGNEQFF. The entire variable domain, with the rest obtained from reference TRBV14 and TRBJ2-1, is as follows: EAGVTQFPSHSVIEKGQTVTLRCDPISGHDNLYWYRRVMGKEIKFLLHFVKESKQDESGMPNNRFLAERTGGTYSTLKVQPAELEDSGVYFCASSLGLAGALAGNEQFFGPGTRLTVL.

The V call is TRBV5-1, the J call TRBJ1-5; D may be TRBD1 (6 bases). Germline CDR1 is SGHRS and CDR2 is YFSETQ. The CDR3 has 14 residues. V was pared by 5 bases and J by 3 bases, with 12 bases between. CDR3 bases: TGCGCCAGCAGTCCAGGGGAACACAATCAGCCCCAGCATTTT. This sequence encodes CASSPGEHNQPQHF. Full variable domain (remainder filled in from reference TRBV5-1 and TRBJ1-5): KAGVTQTPRYLIKTRGQQVTLSCSPISGHRSVSWYQQTPGQGLQFLFEYFSETQRNKGNFPGRFSGRQFSNSRSEMNVSTLELGDSALYLCASSPGEHNQPQHFGDGTRLSIL.

This chain joins TRBV3-1 and TRBJ2-7; no firm D call. Between the trimmed V and J ends, which lost 0 bases and 3 bases, there was a span of 9 bases. The length of the CDR3 is 14 residues. Per germline, CDR1 LGHDT and CDR2 YNNKEL (reference sequence). This chain's CDR3 is CASSQELGFYEQYF. CDR3 in DNA: TGTGCCAGCAGCCAAGAGCTCGGTTTCTACGAGCAGTACTTC.

The CDR3 is CASSLTGGRGGYTF. CDR3 sequence (DNA): TGCGCCAGCAGCCTGACAGGGGGCCGGGGGGGCTACACCTTC. The chain is built from TRBV5-1 and TRBJ1-2, with 10 bases that match TRBD1. CDR1 is SGHRS and CDR2 is YFSETQ in the germline V gene. The CDR3 has 14 residues. V lost 4 bases and J lost 8; bases outside the gene matches: 8.

The chain has TRBV25-1 and TRBJ2-5; no clear D gene. This CDR3 is 11 amino acids long. With 6 bases removed from V and 7 bases from J, the gap between germline ends came to 9 bases. The germline CDR1 and CDR2 sequences are MGHDK and SYGVNS. The DNA of the CDR3 is TGTGCCAGCAGGACTGGCTTGACCCAGTACTTC. Protein sequence: CASRTGLTQYF.

Comments on this clonotype: It may be a read error: a sequence one base away is much more abundant. The chain couples TRBV28 to TRBJ2-1; D is unclear. Germline V gene data show CDR1 as MDHEN and CDR2 as SYDVKM. The CDR3 is 12 amino acids. CDR3 nucleotides: TGTACCAGCAGTCCGAGTTACAATGAGCAGTTCTTC. Translated, it gives CTSSPSYNEQFF. The full variable domain, rest sourced from reference TRBV28 and TRBJ2-1, is DVKVTQSSRYLVKRTGEKVFLECVQDMDHENMFWYRQDPGLGLRLIYFSYDVKMKEKGDIPEGYSVSREKKERFSLILESASTNQTSMYLCTSSPSYNEQFFGPGTRLTVL.

This clonotype has just one count. An end of the junction does not agree with germline; a read error may underlie this. The chain couples TRBV7-2 to TRBJ2-1, with TRBD2 identical over 11 bases. The germline V gene has CDR1 SGHTA and CDR2 FQGNSA. The CDR3 length is 16 residues. CDR3 in amino acids: CASSLAGGKNYNEQFF. CDR3 nucleotide sequence: TGTGCCAGCAGCCTAGCGGGGGGAAAAAACTACAATGAGCAGTTCTTC.